The present entry profiles one TCR beta chain with its context. As yet, its antigen is unknown. This sample is drawn from a study of persistence of HIV-infected CD4 T cells. Overlapping HIV-1 Gag 15-mer peptides at 0.85 to 1 ug per peptide per mL were used. CD40L-negative CD69-negative CD45RO-high memory CD4+ T cells were sorted as populations depleted of antigen-responding cells. Study conclusions and caveats: Proviral oligoclonality tracked with TCR oligoclonality within the same sorted cells.

The CDR3 contains 14 residues. Trimming took 6 bases from V and 1 from J, leaving 12 bases between them. Germline V gene sequence: CDR1 MNHEY, CDR2 SMNVEV (reference sequence). The libraries were made with immunoSEQ version 4 in survey mode. Profiling relied on immunoSEQ multiplex PCR, and the TCRdb table lists in-frame clones only, not all of them. The sample carries roughly 64,000 clones, roughly 75% recorded once. The origin of this receptor is an adult man with HIV who was CMV-seropositive. The sample in question was CD4+ T cells sorted from PBMCs after approximately 19-hour stimulation, obtained from a patient who received antiretroviral therapy. V is TRBV27 and J is TRBJ2-5; maybe TRBD1 (6 bases). This CDR3 is CASSSRQVQETQYF. The CDR3 DNA follows: TGTGCCAGCAGCTCTCGACAGGTCCAAGAGACCCAGTACTTC.